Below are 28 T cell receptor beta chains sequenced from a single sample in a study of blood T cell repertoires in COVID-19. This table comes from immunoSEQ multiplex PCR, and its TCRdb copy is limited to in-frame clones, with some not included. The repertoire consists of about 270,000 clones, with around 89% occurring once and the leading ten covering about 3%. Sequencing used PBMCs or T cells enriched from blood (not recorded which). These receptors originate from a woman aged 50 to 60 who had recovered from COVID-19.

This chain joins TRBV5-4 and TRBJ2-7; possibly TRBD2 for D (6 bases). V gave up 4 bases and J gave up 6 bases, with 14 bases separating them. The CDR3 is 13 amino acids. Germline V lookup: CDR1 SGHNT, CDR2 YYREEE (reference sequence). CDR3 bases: TGTGCCAGCAGCCTCGGGCCCGGGGGCGAGCAGTACTTC. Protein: CASSLGPGGEQYF.

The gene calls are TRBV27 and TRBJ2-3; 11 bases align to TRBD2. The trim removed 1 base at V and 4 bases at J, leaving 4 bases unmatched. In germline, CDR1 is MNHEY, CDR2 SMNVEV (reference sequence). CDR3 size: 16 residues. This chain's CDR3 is CASSLYLAGGADTQYF. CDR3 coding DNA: TGTGCCAGCAGTTTATATCTAGCGGGAGGTGCAGATACGCAGTATTTT.

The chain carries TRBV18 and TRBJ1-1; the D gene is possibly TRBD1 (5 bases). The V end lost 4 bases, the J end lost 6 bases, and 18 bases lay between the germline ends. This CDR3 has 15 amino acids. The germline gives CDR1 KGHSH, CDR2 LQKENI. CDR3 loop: CASSLSGGGTAEAFF. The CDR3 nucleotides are TGTGCCAGCTCACTTTCTGGTGGAGGGACCGCTGAAGCTTTCTTT.

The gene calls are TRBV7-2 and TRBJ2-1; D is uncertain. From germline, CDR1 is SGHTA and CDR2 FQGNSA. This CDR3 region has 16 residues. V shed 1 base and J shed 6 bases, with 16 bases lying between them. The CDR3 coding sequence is TGTGCCAGCAGCTTAGGTCCAAACTCCGGGTCCAATGAGCAGTTCTTC. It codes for CASSLGPNSGSNEQFF.

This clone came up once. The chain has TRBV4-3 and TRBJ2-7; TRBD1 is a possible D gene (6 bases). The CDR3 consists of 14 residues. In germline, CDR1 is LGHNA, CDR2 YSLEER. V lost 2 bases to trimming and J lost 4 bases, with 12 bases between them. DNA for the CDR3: TGCGCCAGCAGCCAACAAAACGACAGGTACGAGCAGTACTTC. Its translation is CASSQQNDRYEQYF.

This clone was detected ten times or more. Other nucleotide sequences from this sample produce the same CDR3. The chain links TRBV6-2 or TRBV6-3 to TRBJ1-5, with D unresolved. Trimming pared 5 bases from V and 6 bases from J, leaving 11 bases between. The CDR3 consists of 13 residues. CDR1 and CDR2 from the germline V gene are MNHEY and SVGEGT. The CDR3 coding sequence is TGTGCCAGCAGTCCAACGACTGTTCAGCCCCAGCATTTT. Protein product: CASSPTTVQPQHF.

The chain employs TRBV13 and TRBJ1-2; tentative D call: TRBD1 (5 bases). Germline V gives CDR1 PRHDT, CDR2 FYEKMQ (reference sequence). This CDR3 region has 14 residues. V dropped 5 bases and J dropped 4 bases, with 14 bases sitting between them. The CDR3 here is CASSLEGLGYGYTF. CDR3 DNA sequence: TGTGCCAGCAGCCTAGAGGGGTTGGGCTATGGCTACACCTTC.

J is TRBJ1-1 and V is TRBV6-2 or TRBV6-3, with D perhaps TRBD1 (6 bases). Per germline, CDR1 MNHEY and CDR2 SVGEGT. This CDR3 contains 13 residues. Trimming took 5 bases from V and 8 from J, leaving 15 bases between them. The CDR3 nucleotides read TGTGCCAGCAGTCCACCGGACAGACAGGAAGCTTTCTTT. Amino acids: CASSPPDRQEAFF.

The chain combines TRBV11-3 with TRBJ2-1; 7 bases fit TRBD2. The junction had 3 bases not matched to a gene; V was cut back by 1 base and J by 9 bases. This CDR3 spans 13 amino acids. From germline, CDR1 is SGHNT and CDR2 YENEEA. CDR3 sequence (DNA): TGTGCCAGCAGCTTAGTGGGAGGGTTTGAGCAGTTCTTC. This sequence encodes CASSLVGGFEQFF.

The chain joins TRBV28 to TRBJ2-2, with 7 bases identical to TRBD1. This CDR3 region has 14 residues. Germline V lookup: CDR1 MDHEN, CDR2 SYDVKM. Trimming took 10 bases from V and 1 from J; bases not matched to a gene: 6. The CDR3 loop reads CATKGQRNTGELFF. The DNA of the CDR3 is TGTGCCACGAAGGGACAGAGGAACACCGGGGAGCTGTTTTTT.

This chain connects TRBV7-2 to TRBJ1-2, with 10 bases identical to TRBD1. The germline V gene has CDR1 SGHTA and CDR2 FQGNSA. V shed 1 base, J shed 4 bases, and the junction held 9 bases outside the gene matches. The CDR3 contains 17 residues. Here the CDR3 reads CASSLVFSGQGGYGYTF. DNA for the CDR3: TGTGCCAGCAGCTTAGTTTTTAGTGGACAGGGGGGCTATGGCTACACCTTC. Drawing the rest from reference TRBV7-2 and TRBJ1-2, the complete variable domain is GAGVSQSPSNKVTEKGKDVELRCDPISGHTALYWYRQSLGQGLEFLIYFQGNSAPDKSGLPSDRFSAERTGGSVSTLTIQRTQQEDSAVYLCASSLVFSGQGGYGYTFGSGTRLTVV.

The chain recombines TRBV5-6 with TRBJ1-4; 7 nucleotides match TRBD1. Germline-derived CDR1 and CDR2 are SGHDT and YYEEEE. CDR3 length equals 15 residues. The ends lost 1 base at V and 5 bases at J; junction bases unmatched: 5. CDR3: CASSLWGQTNEKLFF. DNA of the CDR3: TGTGCCAGCAGCTTGTGGGGACAGACAAATGAAAAACTGTTTTTT.

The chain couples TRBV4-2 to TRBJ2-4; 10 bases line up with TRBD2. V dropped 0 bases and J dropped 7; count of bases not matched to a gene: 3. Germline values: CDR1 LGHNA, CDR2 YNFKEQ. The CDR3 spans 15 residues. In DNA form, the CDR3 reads TGTGCCAGCAGCCAAGAGGCTAGCGGGAGCAACATTCAGTACTTC. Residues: CASSQEASGSNIQYF.

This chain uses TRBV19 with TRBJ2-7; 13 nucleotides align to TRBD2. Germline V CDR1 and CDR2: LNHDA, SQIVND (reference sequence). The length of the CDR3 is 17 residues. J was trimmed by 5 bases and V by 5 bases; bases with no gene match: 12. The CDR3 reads CASSAYSGTSGRDEQYF. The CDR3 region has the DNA TGTGCCAGTAGTGCCTACTCCGGAACTAGCGGGAGGGACGAGCAGTACTTC.

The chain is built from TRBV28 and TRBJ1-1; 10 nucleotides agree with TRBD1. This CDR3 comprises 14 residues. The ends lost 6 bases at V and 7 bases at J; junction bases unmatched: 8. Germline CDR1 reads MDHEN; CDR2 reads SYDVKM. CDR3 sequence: CASSLDRGRGEAFF. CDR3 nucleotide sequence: TGTGCCAGCAGCCTTGACAGGGGGCGAGGTGAAGCTTTCTTT.

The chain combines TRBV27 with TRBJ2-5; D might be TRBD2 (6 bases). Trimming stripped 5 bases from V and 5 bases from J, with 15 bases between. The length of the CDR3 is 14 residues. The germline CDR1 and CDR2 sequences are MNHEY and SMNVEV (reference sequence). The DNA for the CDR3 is TGTGCCAGCAGTCCGCCGGGGGTCGGTGAGACCCAGTACTTC. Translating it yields CASSPPGVGETQYF.

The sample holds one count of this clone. CDR3 in amino acids: CASRDYSGEQYF. The CDR3 region has the DNA TGTGCCAGCAGAGACTATTCCGGCGAGCAGTACTTC. This chain connects TRBV2 to TRBJ2-7; tentatively, D is TRBD2 (5 bases). V was shortened by 6 bases and J by 6 bases, with 12 bases between the two germline ends. The CDR3 covers 12 residues. Germline CDR1 SNHLY, CDR2 FYNNEI.

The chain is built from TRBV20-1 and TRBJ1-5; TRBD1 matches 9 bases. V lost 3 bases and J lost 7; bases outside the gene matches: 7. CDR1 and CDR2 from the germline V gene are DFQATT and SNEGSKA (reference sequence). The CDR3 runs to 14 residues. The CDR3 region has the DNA TGCAGTGCTAGTAAACAGGGGGCCGGACAGCCCCAGCATTTT. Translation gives CSASKQGAGQPQHF.

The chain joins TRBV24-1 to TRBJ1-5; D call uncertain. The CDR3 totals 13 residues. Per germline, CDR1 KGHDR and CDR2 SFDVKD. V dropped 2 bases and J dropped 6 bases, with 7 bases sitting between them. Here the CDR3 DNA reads TGTGCCACCAGTGATTCCTACAGTCAGCCCCAGCATTTT. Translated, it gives CATSDSYSQPQHF.

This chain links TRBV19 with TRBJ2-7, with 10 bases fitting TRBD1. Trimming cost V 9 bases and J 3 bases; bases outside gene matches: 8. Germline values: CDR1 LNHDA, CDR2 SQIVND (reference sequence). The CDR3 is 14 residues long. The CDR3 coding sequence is TGTGCCAGCTATTCGGGACAGGGGAACTACGAGCAGTACTTC. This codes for CASYSGQGNYEQYF.

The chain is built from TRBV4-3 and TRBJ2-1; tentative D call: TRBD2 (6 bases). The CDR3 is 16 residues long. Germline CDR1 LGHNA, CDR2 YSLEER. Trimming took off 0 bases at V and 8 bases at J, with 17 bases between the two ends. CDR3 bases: TGCGCCAGCAGCCAAGATCTGAACGGGAGAGGGGATGAGCAGTTCTTC. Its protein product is CASSQDLNGRGDEQFF.

The CDR3 protein is CASSFTPTADTQYF. The DNA of the CDR3 is TGTGCCAGCAGCTTTACCCCTACCGCAGATACGCAGTATTTT. The chain combines TRBV5-4 with TRBJ2-3; D gene ambiguous. CDR1 is SGHNT and CDR2 is YYREEE in the germline V gene (reference sequence). This CDR3 is built from 14 residues. The ends were cut back, 2 bases at V and 4 bases at J, with 11 bases in the middle.

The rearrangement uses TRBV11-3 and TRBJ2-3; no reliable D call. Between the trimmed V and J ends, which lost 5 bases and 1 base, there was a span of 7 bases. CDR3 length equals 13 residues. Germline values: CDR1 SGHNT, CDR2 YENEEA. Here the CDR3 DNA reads TGTGCCAGCAGCGAAAGCGGCACAGATACGCAGTATTTT. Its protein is CASSESGTDTQYF.

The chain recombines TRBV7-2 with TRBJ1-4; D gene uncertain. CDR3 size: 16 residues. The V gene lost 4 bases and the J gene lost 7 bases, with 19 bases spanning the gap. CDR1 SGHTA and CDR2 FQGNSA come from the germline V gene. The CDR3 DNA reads TGTGCCAGCAGCTCCAGGCTAGAGGGCCATGGTGAAAAACTGTTTTTT. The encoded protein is CASSSRLEGHGEKLFF.

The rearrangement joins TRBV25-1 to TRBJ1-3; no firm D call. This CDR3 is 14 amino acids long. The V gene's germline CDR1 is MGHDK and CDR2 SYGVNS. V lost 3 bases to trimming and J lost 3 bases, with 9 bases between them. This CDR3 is CASSDSGVGNTIYF. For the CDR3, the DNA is TGTGCCAGCAGTGACAGCGGAGTTGGAAACACCATATATTTT.

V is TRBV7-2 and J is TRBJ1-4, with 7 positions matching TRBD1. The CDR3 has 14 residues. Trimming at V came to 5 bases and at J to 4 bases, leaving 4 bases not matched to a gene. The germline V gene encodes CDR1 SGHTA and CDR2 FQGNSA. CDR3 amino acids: CASSHRDSNEKLFF. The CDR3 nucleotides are TGTGCCAGCAGCCATCGGGACAGTAATGAAAAACTGTTTTTT.

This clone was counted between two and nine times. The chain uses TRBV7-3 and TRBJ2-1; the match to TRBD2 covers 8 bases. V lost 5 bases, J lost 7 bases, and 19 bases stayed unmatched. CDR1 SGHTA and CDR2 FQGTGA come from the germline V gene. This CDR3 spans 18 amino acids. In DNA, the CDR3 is TGTGCCAGCAGCGTTGGCGGGCAAAGCGGGAGCAGTCGAAATGAGCAGTTCTTC. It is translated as CASSVGGQSGSSRNEQFF.

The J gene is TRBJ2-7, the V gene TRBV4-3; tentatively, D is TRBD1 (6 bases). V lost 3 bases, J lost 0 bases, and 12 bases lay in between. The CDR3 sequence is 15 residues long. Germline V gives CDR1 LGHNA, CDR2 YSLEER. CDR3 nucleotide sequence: TGCGCCAGCAGCCAGGGAGAGGGACACTCCTACGAGCAGTACTTC. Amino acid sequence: CASSQGEGHSYEQYF.